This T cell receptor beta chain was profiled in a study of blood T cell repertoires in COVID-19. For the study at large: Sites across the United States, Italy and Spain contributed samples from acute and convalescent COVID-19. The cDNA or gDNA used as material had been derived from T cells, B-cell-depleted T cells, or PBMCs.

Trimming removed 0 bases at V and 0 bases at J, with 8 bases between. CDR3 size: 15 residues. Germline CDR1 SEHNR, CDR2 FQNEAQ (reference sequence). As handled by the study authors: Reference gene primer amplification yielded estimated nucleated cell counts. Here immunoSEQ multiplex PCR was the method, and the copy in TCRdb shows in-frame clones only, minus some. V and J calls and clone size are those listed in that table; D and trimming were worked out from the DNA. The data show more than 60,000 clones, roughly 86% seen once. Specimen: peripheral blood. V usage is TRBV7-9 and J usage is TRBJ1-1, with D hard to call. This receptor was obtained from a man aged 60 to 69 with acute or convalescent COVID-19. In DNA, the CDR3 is TGTGCCAGCAGCTTAGCGCTCGGGGTGAACACTGAAGCTTTCTTT. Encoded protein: CASSLALGVNTEAFF. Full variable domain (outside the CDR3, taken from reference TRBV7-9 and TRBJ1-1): DTGVSQNPRHKITKRGQNVTFRCDPISEHNRLYWYRQTLGQGPEFLTYFQNEAQLEKSRLLSDRFSAERPKGSFSTLEIQRTEQGDSAMYLCASSLALGVNTEAFFGQGTRLTVV.